This TCR beta chain was profiled in a study of blood T cell repertoires in COVID-19. Authors' processing steps: Reference gene primer amplification gave nucleated cell count estimates. TCRdb keeps only in-frame clones here, not all; method: immunoSEQ multiplex PCR. Clone size and V and J calls were adopted from that table, with D and trimming inferred from the DNA. The sample shows some 360,000 clones, around 87% of them seen only once. The CDR3 length is 13 residues. Germline trimming cut 6 bases from V and 6 bases from J; bases unmatched to any gene: 6. CDR1 MNHNY and CDR2 SVGAGI come from the germline V gene (reference sequence).

The rearrangement uses TRBV6-6 and TRBJ1-2; TRBD1 agrees at 8 bases. This TCR was recovered from a woman aged 55-69 years with COVID-19, enrolled during active disease. The sample was peripheral blood. CDR3 protein: CASSTGQGNGYTF. In nucleotides, the CDR3 is TGTGCCAGCAGCACCGGACAGGGCAATGGCTACACCTTC.